A selection of T cell receptor beta chains follows, all from one sample in a study of beta chain features in type 1 diabetes. Generated by immunoSEQ multiplex PCR, the TCRdb table keeps only in-frame clones and is missing some. The sample lists a few hundred thousand clones, over 25% occurring once. Input material: naive CD4+ T cells from blood. These receptors originate from a man aged 18 to 29 in good health. Both conserved end residues are part of each CDR3. The order of the fields is J gene, D gene, V gene, clone size, CDR3 protein, CDR3 DNA. A D gene is named only where the DNA matches it firmly. Size tells how often a clone was seen (once, few, many) or the class of an expanded clone, and some rows leave it out.

j_call: TRBJ2-7
d_call: NA
v_call: TRBV7-9
clone_size: NA
cdr3_aa: CASSPSGGTGFSEQYF
cdr3_nt: TGTGCCAGCAGCCCCTCCGGGGGGACAGGATTTAGCGAGCAGTACTTC

j_call: TRBJ2-7
d_call: NA
v_call: TRBV11-1
clone_size: NA
cdr3_aa: CASSLTGRDYEQYF
cdr3_nt: TGTGCCAGCAGCTTAACAGGGAGGGACTACGAGCAGTACTTC

j_call: TRBJ2-3
d_call: NA
v_call: TRBV11-1
clone_size: NA
cdr3_aa: CASSLLDTQYF
cdr3_nt: TGTGCCAGCAGCCTACTAGATACGCAGTATTTT

j_call: TRBJ2-3
d_call: NA
v_call: TRBV7-2
clone_size: NA
cdr3_aa: CASSSYRQASDTQYF
cdr3_nt: TGTGCCAGCAGCTCCTATAGACAGGCCTCAGATACGCAGTATTTT

j_call: TRBJ2-1
d_call: NA
v_call: TRBV20-1
clone_size: few
cdr3_aa: CSASRNNEQFF
cdr3_nt: TGCAGTGCTAGCAGGAACAATGAGCAGTTCTTC

j_call: TRBJ2-1
d_call: NA
v_call: TRBV5-1
clone_size: NA
cdr3_aa: CASSLKQTPSSSYNEQFF
cdr3_nt: TGCGCCAGCAGCTTGAAACAGACACCGTCCAGCTCCTACAATGAGCAGTTCTTC

j_call: TRBJ1-1
d_call: NA
v_call: TRBV7-9
clone_size: NA
cdr3_aa: CASSPTGLSTEAFF
cdr3_nt: TGTGCCAGCAGCCCCACAGGGCTTAGCACTGAAGCTTTCTTT

j_call: TRBJ2-3
d_call: NA
v_call: TRBV4-1
clone_size: few
cdr3_aa: CASSYPGADTQYF
cdr3_nt: TGCGCCAGCAGCTACCCAGGGGCAGATACGCAGTATTTT

j_call: TRBJ2-1
d_call: NA
v_call: TRBV29-1
clone_size: few
cdr3_aa: CSGGVAGYNEQFF
cdr3_nt: TGCAGCGGGGGGGTGGCAGGCTACAATGAGCAGTTCTTC

j_call: TRBJ2-1
d_call: NA
v_call: TRBV5-4
clone_size: few
cdr3_aa: CASSTSAGGIEQFF
cdr3_nt: TGTGCCAGCAGCACATCGGCAGGCGGGATTGAGCAGTTCTTC

j_call: TRBJ2-7
d_call: NA
v_call: TRBV7-9
clone_size: few
cdr3_aa: CASSSSGAHYEQYF
cdr3_nt: TGTGCCAGCAGCTCCAGTGGAGCCCACTACGAGCAGTACTTC

j_call: TRBJ2-7
d_call: TRBD2
v_call: TRBV5-4
clone_size: NA
cdr3_aa: CASSLGTSGRGGYEQYF
cdr3_nt: TGTGCCAGCAGCTTAGGGACTAGCGGGAGAGGGGGCTACGAGCAGTACTTC

j_call: TRBJ2-3
d_call: NA
v_call: TRBV9
clone_size: few
cdr3_aa: CASSVAPLRDTQYF
cdr3_nt: TGTGCCAGCAGCGTAGCGCCGTTAAGAGATACGCAGTATTTT

j_call: TRBJ2-5
d_call: NA
v_call: TRBV19
clone_size: few
cdr3_aa: CASSSWETQYF
cdr3_nt: TGTGCCAGTAGTTCATGGGAGACCCAGTACTTC

j_call: TRBJ1-1
d_call: NA
v_call: TRBV15
clone_size: NA
cdr3_aa: CATSRDRGGAFF
cdr3_nt: TGTGCCACCAGCAGAGATCGGGGTGGAGCTTTCTTT

j_call: TRBJ2-7
d_call: NA
v_call: TRBV6-5
clone_size: NA
cdr3_aa: CASSKAGTTSYEQYF
cdr3_nt: TGTGCCAGCAGCAAAGCCGGGACAACAAGCTACGAGCAGTACTTC

j_call: TRBJ2-3
d_call: TRBD1
v_call: TRBV10-3
clone_size: NA
cdr3_aa: CAISQAGTGGGRTDTQYF
cdr3_nt: TGTGCCATCAGCCAAGCCGGGACAGGGGGCGGTCGCACAGATACGCAGTATTTT

j_call: TRBJ2-5
d_call: NA
v_call: TRBV6-6
clone_size: NA
cdr3_aa: CASRDPGLETQYF
cdr3_nt: TGTGCCAGCAGAGACCCAGGGTTAGAGACCCAGTACTTC

j_call: TRBJ2-5
d_call: NA
v_call: TRBV15
clone_size: few
cdr3_aa: CATSRDLSVGETQYF
cdr3_nt: TGTGCCACCAGCAGAGATTTGTCGGTGGGAGAGACCCAGTACTTC

j_call: TRBJ2-2
d_call: NA
v_call: TRBV4-1
clone_size: once
cdr3_aa: CASSQDWAVTGELFF
cdr3_nt: TGCGCCAGCAGCCAAGATTGGGCCGTCACCGGGGAGCTGTTTTTT

j_call: TRBJ2-1
d_call: TRBD2
v_call: TRBV30
clone_size: few
cdr3_aa: CAWTGGLAGLEQFF
cdr3_nt: TGTGCCTGGACCGGAGGACTAGCGGGACTTGAGCAGTTCTTC

j_call: TRBJ2-1
d_call: TRBD2
v_call: TRBV5-1
clone_size: NA
cdr3_aa: CASSSYPGGGEQFF
cdr3_nt: TGCGCCAGCAGTTCTTACCCGGGAGGGGGTGAGCAGTTCTTC

j_call: TRBJ2-1
d_call: NA
v_call: TRBV19
clone_size: NA
cdr3_aa: CASSASGLRGNEQFF
cdr3_nt: TGTGCCAGTAGTGCCTCGGGACTCCGGGGGAATGAGCAGTTCTTC

j_call: TRBJ2-6
d_call: NA
v_call: TRBV9
clone_size: NA
cdr3_aa: CASSVEWSGANVLTF
cdr3_nt: TGTGCCAGCAGCGTAGAATGGTCTGGGGCCAACGTCCTGACTTTC

j_call: TRBJ2-1
d_call: NA
v_call: TRBV4-3
clone_size: NA
cdr3_aa: CASSQRGVGNEQFF
cdr3_nt: TGCGCCAGCAGCCAGAGGGGAGTCGGCAATGAGCAGTTCTTC

j_call: TRBJ1-4
d_call: TRBD1
v_call: TRBV30
clone_size: NA
cdr3_aa: CAWSPGQRNEKLFF
cdr3_nt: TGTGCCTGGAGTCCGGGACAGCGGAATGAAAAACTGTTTTTT

j_call: TRBJ2-1
d_call: TRBD2
v_call: TRBV25-1
clone_size: NA
cdr3_aa: CASSDTSGSMHEQFF
cdr3_nt: TGTGCCAGCAGTGATACTAGCGGGAGCATGCATGAGCAGTTCTTC

j_call: TRBJ2-5
d_call: NA
v_call: TRBV5-6
clone_size: few
cdr3_aa: CASSLVRPGAQYF
cdr3_nt: TGTGCCAGCAGCTTGGTGCGGCCCGGGGCCCAGTACTTC

j_call: TRBJ2-7
d_call: NA
v_call: TRBV29-1
clone_size: few
cdr3_aa: CSVLDGSYEQYF
cdr3_nt: TGCAGCGTGCTGGACGGGTCCTACGAGCAGTACTTC

j_call: TRBJ2-7
d_call: NA
v_call: TRBV30
clone_size: few
cdr3_aa: CAWRGFEQYF
cdr3_nt: TGTGCCTGGAGGGGGTTCGAGCAGTACTTC

j_call: TRBJ2-1
d_call: TRBD2
v_call: TRBV9
clone_size: NA
cdr3_aa: CASSPEGLAGGDEQFF
cdr3_nt: TGTGCCAGCAGCCCGGAGGGACTAGCGGGAGGGGATGAGCAGTTCTTC

j_call: TRBJ2-5
d_call: NA
v_call: TRBV29-1
clone_size: NA
cdr3_aa: CSASYGNLFYQETQYF
cdr3_nt: TGCAGCGCCTCGTACGGAAACTTGTTTTACCAAGAGACCCAGTACTTC

j_call: TRBJ2-5
d_call: NA
v_call: TRBV30
clone_size: NA
cdr3_aa: CAWSTLLQETQYF
cdr3_nt: TGTGCCTGGAGTACCCTTCTTCAAGAGACCCAGTACTTC

j_call: TRBJ2-3
d_call: TRBD1
v_call: TRBV30
clone_size: NA
cdr3_aa: CAWSGQGPDTQYF
cdr3_nt: TGTGCCTGGAGCGGACAGGGCCCAGATACGCAGTATTTT

j_call: TRBJ2-3
d_call: NA
v_call: TRBV18
clone_size: few
cdr3_aa: CASSPSTDTQYF
cdr3_nt: TGTGCCAGCTCACCTAGCACAGATACGCAGTATTTT

j_call: TRBJ2-5
d_call: TRBD1
v_call: TRBV18
clone_size: NA
cdr3_aa: CASSRSRGPETQYF
cdr3_nt: TGTGCCAGCTCACGATCGAGGGGGCCAGAGACCCAGTACTTC

j_call: TRBJ2-7
d_call: NA
v_call: TRBV10-2
clone_size: NA
cdr3_aa: CASSATTYEQYF
cdr3_nt: TGCGCCAGCAGTGCGACTACCTACGAGCAGTACTTC

j_call: TRBJ2-7
d_call: NA
v_call: TRBV28
clone_size: NA
cdr3_aa: CASSLLGQSYEQYF
cdr3_nt: TGTGCCAGCAGTTTACTAGGACAGTCCTACGAGCAGTACTTC

j_call: TRBJ1-1
d_call: NA
v_call: TRBV7-9
clone_size: NA
cdr3_aa: CASSSRQNTEAFF
cdr3_nt: TGTGCCAGCAGCTCCCGACAGAACACTGAAGCTTTCTTT

j_call: TRBJ2-1
d_call: NA
v_call: TRBV5-1
clone_size: NA
cdr3_aa: CASSLVASEQFF
cdr3_nt: TGCGCCAGCAGCTTGGTGGCGTCTGAGCAGTTCTTC

j_call: TRBJ2-1
d_call: NA
v_call: TRBV30
clone_size: few
cdr3_aa: CAWSVRNEQFF
cdr3_nt: TGTGCCTGGAGTGTACGTAATGAGCAGTTCTTC

j_call: TRBJ2-3
d_call: NA
v_call: TRBV15
clone_size: NA
cdr3_aa: CATRATDTQYF
cdr3_nt: TGTGCCACTAGGGCCACAGATACGCAGTATTTT

j_call: TRBJ1-5
d_call: NA
v_call: TRBV9
clone_size: NA
cdr3_aa: CASSFTGLSNQPQHF
cdr3_nt: TGTGCCAGCAGCTTCACGGGGCTCAGCAATCAGCCCCAGCATTTT

j_call: TRBJ2-1
d_call: TRBD2
v_call: TRBV19
clone_size: few
cdr3_aa: CASSSGLAASYNEQFF
cdr3_nt: TGTGCCAGTAGTTCCGGACTAGCGGCCTCCTACAATGAGCAGTTCTTC

j_call: TRBJ1-1
d_call: TRBD1
v_call: TRBV28
clone_size: few
cdr3_aa: CASRTGGKGNTEAFF
cdr3_nt: TGTGCCAGCAGGACAGGGGGCAAGGGGAACACTGAAGCTTTCTTT

j_call: TRBJ2-1
d_call: TRBD2
v_call: TRBV4-3
clone_size: NA
cdr3_aa: CASSYGTSSPYNEQFF
cdr3_nt: TGCGCCAGCAGCTACGGGACTAGCTCGCCTTACAATGAGCAGTTCTTC

j_call: TRBJ2-7
d_call: NA
v_call: TRBV2
clone_size: few
cdr3_aa: CASSPQRASYEQYF
cdr3_nt: TGTGCCAGCAGTCCCCAGCGGGCCTCCTACGAGCAGTACTTC

j_call: TRBJ2-7
d_call: TRBD2
v_call: TRBV29-1
clone_size: few
cdr3_aa: CSVDQLAGAPSGGVSGEQYF
cdr3_nt: TGCAGCGTCGACCAACTAGCGGGAGCCCCTTCCGGGGGGGTGAGTGGCGAGCAGTACTTC

j_call: TRBJ2-7
d_call: NA
v_call: TRBV29-1
clone_size: NA
cdr3_aa: CSVDRDGYEQYF
cdr3_nt: TGCAGCGTTGACCGGGACGGCTACGAGCAGTACTTC

j_call: TRBJ2-1
d_call: TRBD2
v_call: TRBV29-1
clone_size: NA
cdr3_aa: CSAERLAEDNEQFF
cdr3_nt: TGCAGCGCCGAGAGACTAGCCGAGGACAATGAGCAGTTCTTC

j_call: TRBJ1-2
d_call: NA
v_call: TRBV19
clone_size: NA
cdr3_aa: CASSIGGAQRGYTF
cdr3_nt: TGTGCCAGTAGTATTGGGGGCGCCCAGCGCGGCTACACCTTC

j_call: TRBJ1-1
d_call: TRBD1
v_call: TRBV19
clone_size: NA
cdr3_aa: CASSDRDFMNTEAFF
cdr3_nt: TGTGCCAGTAGCGACAGGGACTTCATGAACACTGAAGCTTTCTTT

j_call: TRBJ2-7
d_call: NA
v_call: TRBV14
clone_size: few
cdr3_aa: CASTRGVGEEQYF
cdr3_nt: TGTGCCAGCACCCGTGGGGTCGGTGAAGAGCAGTACTTC

j_call: TRBJ2-7
d_call: NA
v_call: TRBV30
clone_size: NA
cdr3_aa: CAWSRGRLYEQYF
cdr3_nt: TGTGCCTGGAGTCGCGGCAGGCTTTACGAGCAGTACTTC